The 16 T cell receptor beta chains below were found in one sample sequenced in a study of T cell responses to AZD1222 COVID-19 vaccine. Only in-frame clones appear in the TCRdb table, and some are missing; sequencing was by immunoSEQ multiplex PCR. The data contain over 100,000 clones, approximately 87% of them singletons. The sample consisted of peripheral blood, taken on day 0 of AZD1222 vaccination. These receptors were obtained from an adult in good health.

This chain links TRBV5-1 with TRBJ2-1; 8 bases map to TRBD2. This CDR3 spans 16 amino acids. V was pared by 7 bases and J by 6 bases, with 15 bases of the junction left unmatched. CDR1 is SGHRS and CDR2 is YFSETQ in the germline V gene. CDR3 nucleotide sequence: TGCGCCAGCTCCCAAAGGGGCGGGGGGACACGCAATGAGCAGTTCTTC. Its protein is CASSQRGGGTRNEQFF. The complete variable domain, with remaining parts taken from reference TRBV5-1 and TRBJ2-1, reads KAGVTQTPRYLIKTRGQQVTLSCSPISGHRSVSWYQQTPGQGLQFLFEYFSETQRNKGNFPGRFSGRQFSNSRSEMNVSTLELGDSALYLCASSQRGGGTRNEQFFGPGTRLTVL.

This chain connects TRBV5-4 to TRBJ2-5, with 7 positions matching TRBD2. This CDR3 has 14 amino acids. The J segment lost 4 bases and the V segment lost 2 bases, leaving 5 bases of the junction unmatched. Germline loops: CDR1 SGHNT, CDR2 YYREEE (reference sequence). Written as DNA, the CDR3 is TGTGCCAGCAGCTTACTGACTAGCCCAGAGACCCAGTACTTC. Amino acid sequence: CASSLLTSPETQYF.

This clone was observed a single time. The chain recombines TRBV7-9 with TRBJ1-1, with a tentative D call TRBD1 (6 bases). The CDR3 is 15 amino acids. V gave up 1 base and J gave up 4 bases, with 13 bases separating them. Germline V gene data show CDR1 as SEHNR and CDR2 as FQNEAQ (reference sequence). The CDR3 region has the DNA TGTGCCAGCAGCTTAGAGGGGGGGCTGAGCACTGAAGCTTTCTTT. It is translated as CASSLEGGLSTEAFF.

V is TRBV7-3 and J is TRBJ2-2; possibly TRBD1 for D (5 bases). Germline V gene sequence: CDR1 SGHTA, CDR2 FQGTGA. Trimming shortened V by 5 bases and J by 6 bases, and 13 bases separated the two germline ends. CDR3 length: 14 residues. CDR3 region: CASSTKGWSGELFF. As DNA, the CDR3 is TGTGCCAGCAGCACGAAGGGGTGGTCCGGGGAGCTGTTTTTT.

The rearrangement uses TRBV2 and TRBJ1-6, with D unclear. Germline CDR1 is SNHLY and CDR2 is FYNNEI. The CDR3 covers 13 residues. The V end was cut by 7 bases, the J end by 8 bases, with 12 bases between. Written as DNA, the CDR3 is TGTGCCAGCAAAGGTAAGAGGGATTCACCCCTCCACTTT. This sequence encodes CASKGKRDSPLHF.

The gene calls are TRBV10-1 and TRBJ1-4; weak D call: TRBD1 (5 bases). CDR1 is WNHNN and CDR2 is SYGVQD in the germline V gene (reference sequence). V was trimmed by 8 bases and J by 1 base, leaving 11 bases between them. The CDR3 consists of 14 residues. CDR3 DNA: TGCGCCAGCGGAAAAGGGGAAACTAATGAAAAACTGTTTTTT. This sequence encodes CASGKGETNEKLFF.

The chain combines TRBV7-9 with TRBJ1-4, with D unresolved. The CDR3 is 14 amino acids. V lost 5 bases to trimming and J lost 8 bases, with 15 bases between them. Germline CDR1 SEHNR, CDR2 FQNEAQ (reference sequence). The CDR3 nucleotides read TGTGCCAGCAGCATAATGGTTTTGGAGGAAAAACTGTTTTTT. Protein product: CASSIMVLEEKLFF.

CDR3 protein: CASSLDRGLTGELFF. As DNA, the CDR3 is TGCGCCAGCAGCCTAGACAGGGGCCTCACCGGGGAGCTGTTTTTT. V gene TRBV4-1 combines with J gene TRBJ2-2; 8 nucleotides line up with TRBD1. The CDR3 extends over 15 amino acids. With 4 bases clipped from V and 4 bases from J, the junction kept 5 bases outside the gene matches. Germline CDR1 and CDR2: MGHRA and YSYEKL.

The V and J genes are TRBV27 and TRBJ2-7, with 10 bases that match TRBD2. Per the germline V gene, CDR1 is MNHEY and CDR2 is SMNVEV (reference sequence). This CDR3 spans 14 amino acids. The J segment lost 4 bases and the V segment lost 3 bases, leaving 3 bases of the junction unmatched. The CDR3 nucleotides read TGTGCCAGCAGTTTGCTAGCGGGGGTATACGAGCAGTACTTC. Encoded protein: CASSLLAGVYEQYF.

The CDR3 bases are TGTGCCGGGGGGGTCGTGGGAAGCAATCAGCCCCAGCATTTT. Its protein product is CAGGVVGSNQPQHF. The chain recombines TRBV19 with TRBJ1-5; maybe TRBD1 (5 bases). Germline V lookup: CDR1 LNHDA, CDR2 SQIVND (reference sequence). Trimming removed 11 bases at V and 1 base at J, with 15 bases between. CDR3 length equals 14 residues.

This chain connects TRBV5-6 to TRBJ1-4, with D unclear. The CDR3 covers 14 residues. The germline V and J ends were trimmed by 2 bases and 4 bases, with 9 bases remaining between them. Germline CDR1 is SGHDT and CDR2 is YYEEEE. In DNA form, the CDR3 reads TGTGCCAGCAGCTTCGGTGGGGTTAATGAAAAACTGTTTTTT. Its translation: CASSFGGVNEKLFF.

A single count supports this clone. This chain uses TRBV5-1 with TRBJ1-4; D is perhaps TRBD1 (6 bases). V was cut by 0 bases and J by 8 bases, with 14 bases left in between. Germline values: CDR1 SGHRS, CDR2 YFSETQ. The CDR3 runs 15 residues. CDR3 in DNA: TGCGCCAGCAGCTTGGAGGGGGACGTGAGGGAAAAACTGTTTTTT. Amino acid sequence: CASSLEGDVREKLFF.

V and J are TRBV5-1 and TRBJ1-5; D remains unclear. The CDR3 is 15 residues long. The germline V and J ends were trimmed by 0 bases and 5 bases, with 12 bases remaining between them. CDR1 and CDR2 from the germline V gene are SGHRS and YFSETQ. CDR3 nucleotides: TGCGCCAGCAGCTTGGGTTTGGGGTTGGATCAGCCCCAGCATTTT. Translating it yields CASSLGLGLDQPQHF.

The V call is TRBV12-5, the J call TRBJ2-7, with TRBD2 matching 10 bases. J lost 5 bases, V lost 1 base, and 2 bases had no gene match. There are 14 residues in the CDR3. Germline loops: CDR1 LGHNT, CDR2 FRNRAP. The CDR3 DNA reads TGTGCTAGTGGTTTGGGGGGACTAGCGCACGAGCAGTACTTC. Translation: CASGLGGLAHEQYF.

In DNA, the CDR3 is TGTGCCAGCGGGATCAGCGGCCGGGGTCAGCCCCAGCATTTT. Its protein product is CASGISGRGQPQHF. The chain links TRBV7-2 to TRBJ1-5; D not certain. Germline lookup yields CDR1 SGHTA and CDR2 FQGNSA. This CDR3 contains 14 residues. The V and J ends lost 8 bases and 6 bases respectively, with 17 bases between them.

The chain couples TRBV29-1 to TRBJ1-1; TRBD1 is a possible D gene (5 bases). The CDR3 extends over 11 amino acids. Germline assignment: CDR1 SQVTM and CDR2 ANQGSEA. V shed 0 bases and J shed 11 bases, with 10 bases lying between them. CDR3 sequence reads: CSVEDRDGAFF. The CDR3 nucleotides are TGCAGCGTTGAAGATCGGGACGGGGCTTTCTTT. The entire variable domain, with the rest obtained from reference TRBV29-1 and TRBJ1-1, is as follows: SAVISQKPSRDICQRGTSLTIQCQVDSQVTMMFWYRQQPGQSLTLIATANQGSEATYESGFVIDKFPISRPNLTFSTLTVSNMSPEDSSIYLCSVEDRDGAFFGQGTRLTVV.